This is a list of T cell receptor beta chains from one sample in a study of response to subunit inactivated influenza vaccine. TCRdb re-derived calls from the RT-PCR reads in MiXCR, one entry per CDR3 protein. The sample holds about 570,000 distinct CDR3 sequences; around 11% are singletons and the top ten take roughly 11%. This sample was also put to use in a study of T cells expressing NK-cell markers.

This specimen consisted of PBMCs from blood, obtained on the day of vaccination. Source of these receptors: a man aged 45-60 years who received an inactivated influenza vaccine. Both conserved end residues are part of each CDR3. The D gene is left open where the match is weak. Rows give clone size only sometimes, using once, few, many, or a class for an expanded clone.

>TRBJ2-3|.|.|TRBV20-1
TGCAGTGCTAGAGATCCACGGGGGGCCTACACAGATACGCAGTATTTT
CSARDPRGAYTDTQYF
>TRBJ2-1|.|many|TRBV5-6
TGTGCCAGCAGCAAGGACAGGGAGGGCGGTGAGCAGTTCTTC
CASSKDREGGEQFF
>TRBJ2-7|.|few|TRBV6-2/TRBV6-3
TGTGCCAGCAGAACAGTGAACTCCTACGAGCAGTACTTC
CASRTVNSYEQYF
>TRBJ2-1|.|few|TRBV5-1
TGCGCCAGCAGGTGGACCAATAATGAGCAGTTCTTC
CASRWTNNEQFF
>TRBJ1-2|TRBD1|few|TRBV3-1
TGTGCCAGCAGCCAAGATTGGGGGACAGTAAACTATGGCTACACCTTC
CASSQDWGTVNYGYTF
>TRBJ1-5|TRBD1|few|TRBV12-3/TRBV12-4
TGTGCCAGTACACAGGGGGCGCGCAATCAGCCCCAGCATTTT
CASTQGARNQPQHF
>TRBJ1-2|.|.|TRBV10-3
TGTGCCATCAGTGAGTTGGCAGCTAACTATGGCTACACCTTC
CAISELAANYGYTF
>TRBJ2-1|TRBD2|few|TRBV20-1
TGCAGTGCGACACCTAGCGGGAACTACAATGAGCAGTTCTTC
CSATPSGNYNEQFF
>TRBJ1-2|.|few|TRBV27
TGTGCCAGCAGTTTAAAAGGGGGTTATGGCTACACCTTC
CASSLKGGYGYTF
>TRBJ2-5|.|many|TRBV2
TGTGCCAGCGACAAAACGGGACACTTCTACCAAGAGACCCAGTACTTC
CASDKTGHFYQETQYF
>TRBJ2-7|.|few|TRBV27
TGTGCCAGCAGGGGGTGGGGTAGCGACTCCTACGAGCAGTACTTC
CASRGWGSDSYEQYF
>TRBJ2-7|.|.|TRBV28
TGTGCCAGCAGGGCCGGCAGGGTGGGATACGAGCAGTACTTC
CASRAGRVGYEQYF
>TRBJ2-1|TRBD1|few|TRBV6-2/TRBV6-3
TGTGCCAGCAGTTACCCTAAAGACAGGGTGGGAAACCTAGGATTGAACAATGAGCAGTTCTTC
CASSYPKDRVGNLGLNNEQFF
>TRBJ1-2|.|.|TRBV29-1
TGCAGCGTTGAAGATCAGGGAAGCGGCGGCTACACCTTC
CSVEDQGSGGYTF
>TRBJ2-1|TRBD2|many|TRBV7-9
TGTGCCAGCAGCCGGGGACTAGCGCCTTACAATGAGCAGTTCTTC
CASSRGLAPYNEQFF
>TRBJ2-7|TRBD1|.|TRBV2
TGTGCCAGCAGAGCAACAGGGGTCTCCTACGAGCAGTACTTC
CASRATGVSYEQYF
>TRBJ2-3|TRBD1|.|TRBV20-1
TGCAGTGCTAGTAGGACAGGGAGCACAGATACGCAGTATTTT
CSASRTGSTDTQYF
>TRBJ2-7|TRBD1|few|TRBV18
TGTGCCAGCTCACAGGGACAGGGGGTACTCTACGAGCAGTACTTC
CASSQGQGVLYEQYF
>TRBJ1-1|TRBD1|.|TRBV12-3/TRBV12-4
TGTGCCAGCAGTTCTGCCCTGACAGGGGGTGCTGAAGCTTTCTTT
CASSSALTGGAEAFF
>TRBJ2-3|TRBD2|many|TRBV10-3
TGTGCCATCAGGTCCTCCTGGGGGGGTTCAGATACGCAGTATTTT
CAIRSSWGGSDTQYF
>TRBJ2-7|.|.|TRBV7-2
TGTGCCAGCAGCTACCGAAGGACAGTCTCCTACGAGCAGTACTTC
CASSYRRTVSYEQYF
>TRBJ1-1|.|.|TRBV12-3/TRBV12-4
TGTGCCAGCAGTTTTTTTGCAGGAGGCACTGAAGCTTTCTTT
CASSFFAGGTEAFF
>TRBJ2-7|.|many|TRBV28
TGTGCCAGCAGTACCTCCGACAGGATCCCTTACTACGAGCAGTACTTC
CASSTSDRIPYYEQYF
>TRBJ2-1|.|.|TRBV29-1
TGCAGCGTTGAAGCCCCGGGAGTAACCTACAATGAGCAGTTCTTC
CSVEAPGVTYNEQFF
>TRBJ2-6|.|.|TRBV3-1
TGTGCCAGCAGCCCCCGACGAGGGCTCACTGGGGCCAACGTCCTGACTTTC
CASSPRRGLTGANVLTF
>TRBJ2-5|.|.|TRBV27
TGTGCCAGCAGTTTAATCGGGGAAGAGACCCAGTACTTC
CASSLIGEETQYF
>TRBJ2-3|.|few|TRBV24-1
TGTGCCACCAGTGATTTAGGAGAGGATAGCACAGATACGCAGTATTTT
CATSDLGEDSTDTQYF
>TRBJ2-3|.|.|TRBV18
TGTGCCAGCACGACAGGCTATGAAGATACGCAGTATTTT
CASTTGYEDTQYF
>TRBJ2-5|TRBD2|.|TRBV6-5
TGTGCCAGCAGTTGGGGGAGCGGGAGGCGGTCAGAGACCCAGTACTTC
CASSWGSGRRSETQYF
>TRBJ2-3|TRBD2|.|TRBV20-1
TGCAGTGCTAGGTTGGGGCGGGGGGGCCCAGATACGCAGTATTTT
CSARLGRGGPDTQYF
>TRBJ2-2|TRBD1|few|TRBV12-3/TRBV12-4
TGTGCCAGCAGTTTATGGACAGGGGGTTTGGCCGGGGAGCTGTTTTTT
CASSLWTGGLAGELFF
>TRBJ2-1|TRBD1|many|TRBV5-6
TGTGCCAGCAGCTTGGCGGGACAGAGCTCCTACAATGAGCAGTTCTTC
CASSLAGQSSYNEQFF
>TRBJ2-7|.|.|TRBV12-3/TRBV12-4
TGTGCCAGCAGTTTAGTCTCATGGGGAAACGAGCAGTACTTC
CASSLVSWGNEQYF
>TRBJ2-5|.|.|TRBV7-3
TGTGCCAGCAGCTCCGGACTAAAAGAGACCCAGTACTTC
CASSSGLKETQYF
>TRBJ1-4|.|few|TRBV4-2
TGTGCCAGCAGCCAAGATGCCACAACTAATGAAAAACTGTTTTTT
CASSQDATTNEKLFF
>TRBJ2-1|TRBD2|few|TRBV28
TGTGCCAGCAGTCCGGTAGCGGGAGGGGGCTACAATGAGCAGTTCTTC
CASSPVAGGGYNEQFF
>TRBJ2-3|TRBD2|.|TRBV3-1
TGTGCCAGCAGCCAAGGACTAGCGGGCCTTATCACAGATACGCAGTATTTT
CASSQGLAGLITDTQYF
>TRBJ2-3|.|many|TRBV12-3/TRBV12-4
TGTGCCAGCAGTTTACTGCGGCCCCCAGATACGCAGTATTTT
CASSLLRPPDTQYF
>TRBJ2-7|.|.|TRBV2
TGTGCCAGCGGCAGCCTACGAGGGGAGCAGTACTTC
CASGSLRGEQYF
>TRBJ2-1|TRBD2|few|TRBV29-1
TGCAGCGTTGAGGGCAGACTAGCGGACAATGAGCAGTTCTTC
CSVEGRLADNEQFF
>TRBJ2-1|TRBD2|few|TRBV7-9
TGTGCCAGCAGCCCAGCGGGAGGGTTGAATGAGCAGTTCTTC
CASSPAGGLNEQFF
>TRBJ2-6|.|.|TRBV5-1
TGCGCCAGCAGCTTAGACGGGGATGCGGCCGGGGCCAACGTCCTGACTTTC
CASSLDGDAAGANVLTF
>TRBJ2-7|TRBD1|.|TRBV7-6
TGTGCCAGCAGCTTAGAGGGACAGGTCCACGAGCAGTACTTC
CASSLEGQVHEQYF
>TRBJ2-7|TRBD2|.|TRBV12-3/TRBV12-4
TGTGCCAGCAGTTTAGCTATCCTCGGGGGGGAACAGTACTTC
CASSLAILGGEQYF
>TRBJ2-1|.|few|TRBV6-2/TRBV6-3
TGTGCCAGCAATCGACTAGTCGGAAGCGATGAGCAGTTCTTC
CASNRLVGSDEQFF
>TRBJ2-7|.|few|TRBV27
TGTGCCAGCAGTCCAGACTTGGGCGAGCAGTACTTC
CASSPDLGEQYF
>TRBJ2-3|TRBD2|few|TRBV20-1
TGCAGTGCGCTTGAACTAGCGGGTAGCACAGATACGCAGTATTTT
CSALELAGSTDTQYF
>TRBJ1-1|TRBD1|few|TRBV10-3
TGTGCCATCAGTGAGAGGGGGACAGGGGGCTTGAACACTGAAGCTTTCTTT
CAISERGTGGLNTEAFF
>TRBJ2-7|.|.|TRBV29-1
TGCAGCGTTGTTGGGTCCGCTAGTCCCTACGAGCAGTACTTC
CSVVGSASPYEQYF